The 17 T cell receptor beta chains listed next were all sequenced from one sample in a study of blood T cell repertoires in COVID-19. Clones were sequenced by immunoSEQ multiplex PCR, and TCRdb holds only the in-frame ones, with some missing. The repertoire holds under 250,000 clones, with about 82% as singletons. The source material was peripheral blood. The receptors shown here come from a woman older than 75 with COVID-19, enrolled during active disease.

V usage is TRBV6-5 and J usage is TRBJ2-1; weak D call: TRBD1 (6 bases). CDR1 is MNHEY and CDR2 is SVGAGI in the germline V gene. The CDR3 length is 15 residues. With 6 bases removed from V and 0 bases from J, the gap between germline ends came to 12 bases. CDR3 protein: CASRSQGNSYNEQFF. Here the CDR3 DNA reads TGTGCCAGCAGGTCCCAGGGGAACTCCTACAATGAGCAGTTCTTC.

This chain connects TRBV20-1 to TRBJ1-2; TRBD1 aligns across 9 bases. Germline lookup yields CDR1 DFQATT and CDR2 SNEGSKA (reference sequence). The CDR3 is 11 residues long. The V gene end was trimmed by 7 bases and the J gene end by 6 bases; junction bases not matched to a gene: 3. The CDR3 nucleotides read TGCAGTGGGGACAGGGTAAATGGCTACACCTTC. This codes for CSGDRVNGYTF.

This clone appeared a few times. The genes are TRBV18 and TRBJ2-3; a weak D match, TRBD2 (5 bases). Trimming removed 2 bases from V and 1 base from J, with 13 bases in between. This CDR3 is built from 16 residues. The germline gives CDR1 KGHSH, CDR2 LQKENI. Here the CDR3 reads CASSPTIHSGTDTQYF. Written as DNA, the CDR3 is TGTGCCAGCTCACCAACTATACATAGCGGCACAGATACGCAGTATTTT.

This clone was found a few times. The V call is TRBV6-5, the J call TRBJ1-3, with D unresolved. The CDR3 spans 16 residues. V lost 0 bases to trimming and J lost 4 bases, with 13 bases between them. The V gene's germline CDR1 is MNHEY and CDR2 SVGAGI. The CDR3 loop reads CASSYSTGAFGNTIYF. CDR3 nucleotides: TGTGCCAGCAGTTACTCGACCGGAGCCTTCGGAAACACCATATATTTT.

V gene TRBV6-5 combines with J gene TRBJ1-6, with 7 bases identical to TRBD1. Trimming cost V 8 bases and J 7 bases; bases outside gene matches: 8. CDR3 length equals 14 residues. Germline V gene lookup returns CDR1 MNHEY and CDR2 SVGAGI. CDR3 region: CASVEGGGNSPLHF. CDR3 DNA: TGTGCCAGCGTAGAAGGGGGCGGGAATTCACCCCTCCACTTT.

In its sample, this clone was seen a few times. The chain has TRBV5-8 and TRBJ1-3; D call uncertain. The germline CDR1 and CDR2 sequences are SGHTS and YDEGEE. This CDR3 is built from 16 residues. V dropped 1 base and J dropped 1 base, with 12 bases sitting between them. This CDR3 reads CASSLLGSDSGNTIYF. As DNA, the CDR3 is TGTGCCAGCAGCTTGTTGGGCAGTGATTCTGGAAACACCATATATTTT.

V and J are TRBV3-1 (or the pseudogene TRBV3-2) and TRBJ1-1, with a weak D call TRBD1 (6 bases). Trimming pared 3 bases from V and 5 bases from J, leaving 13 bases between. CDR1 is LGHDT, CDR2 YNNKEL, per germline (reference sequence). The length of the CDR3 is 14 residues. CDR3 nucleotides: TGTGCCAGCAGCCAGGGGGCGCGGGGGACTGAAGCTTTCTTT. Encoded protein: CASSQGARGTEAFF.

The V call is TRBV2, the J call TRBJ2-5; 9 bases line up with TRBD1. Per the germline V gene, CDR1 is SNHLY and CDR2 is FYNNEI. J was trimmed by 5 bases and V by 7 bases; bases with no gene match: 8. The CDR3 covers 14 residues. The CDR3 nucleotides read TGTGCCAGCAATAAACAGGGGGCGGAGGAGACCCAGTACTTC. Protein: CASNKQGAEETQYF.

A word on this clone: This CDR3 is also generated by other DNA sequences in the sample. V usage is TRBV28 and J usage is TRBJ1-5; D is undetermined. Trimming cost V 2 bases and J 0 bases, with 8 bases left between them. Looked up from germline, CDR1 is MDHEN and CDR2 is SYDVKM. This CDR3 contains 15 residues. CDR3: CASSLPGNSNQPQHF. The CDR3 nucleotides read TGTGCCAGCAGTTTACCGGGAAATAGCAATCAGCCCCAGCATTTT. Supplemented by reference TRBV28 and TRBJ1-5, the full variable domain reads DVKVTQSSRYLVKRTGEKVFLECVQDMDHENMFWYRQDPGLGLRLIYFSYDVKMKEKGDIPEGYSVSREKKERFSLILESASTNQTSMYLCASSLPGNSNQPQHFGDGTRLSIL.

The CDR3 loop reads CATSSGQGASLATNEKLFF. CDR3 sequence (DNA): TGTGCCACCAGCAGCGGCCAGGGGGCCTCCCTTGCAACTAATGAAAAACTGTTTTTT. The chain employs TRBV15 and TRBJ1-4, with 8 bases lining up with TRBD1. Trimming cost V 3 bases and J 0 bases; bases outside gene matches: 12. Germline-derived CDR1 and CDR2 are LNHNV and YYDKDF (reference sequence). The CDR3 extends over 19 amino acids.

The V and J genes are TRBV5-1 and TRBJ1-1, with no clear D. V was pared by 4 bases and J by 1 base, with 11 bases between. CDR1 SGHRS and CDR2 YFSETQ come from the germline V gene. The CDR3 covers 14 residues. The CDR3 nucleotides are TGCGCCAGCAGCCCCCAGCGAACGAACACTGAAGCTTTCTTT. Its translation is CASSPQRTNTEAFF.

The chain combines TRBV12-3 or TRBV12-4 with TRBJ1-2; TRBD1 might be the D (5 bases). This CDR3 has 13 amino acids. V gave up 6 bases and J gave up 6 bases, with 14 bases separating them. The CDR3 reads CASRSGGGNGYTF. The CDR3 nucleotides are TGTGCCAGCAGATCCGGCGGGGGGAATGGCTACACCTTC.

The chain employs TRBV28 and TRBJ2-7, with a weak D call TRBD2 (6 bases). V lost 6 bases to trimming and J lost 0 bases, with 6 bases between them. CDR3 size: 12 residues. The V gene's germline CDR1 is MDHEN and CDR2 SYDVKM. The CDR3 protein is CASRDYSYEQYF. The CDR3 nucleotides read TGTGCCAGCAGGGACTACTCCTACGAGCAGTACTTC. The whole variable domain, remainder taken from reference TRBV28 and TRBJ2-7, is DVKVTQSSRYLVKRTGEKVFLECVQDMDHENMFWYRQDPGLGLRLIYFSYDVKMKEKGDIPEGYSVSREKKERFSLILESASTNQTSMYLCASRDYSYEQYFGPGTRLTVT.

The rearrangement uses TRBV15 and TRBJ1-1; 10 bases fit TRBD1. The trim removed 0 bases at V and 5 bases at J, leaving 6 bases unmatched. Germline lookup yields CDR1 LNHNV and CDR2 YYDKDF (reference sequence). CDR3 length equals 16 residues. CDR3 bases: TGTGCCACCAGCAGAGATGGGGGACAGGGGAAAACTGAAGCTTTCTTT. Its protein product is CATSRDGGQGKTEAFF.

As DNA, the CDR3 is TGTGCCAGCAACGGACTAGCGGGGGTCGATGAGCAGTTCTTC. It translates to CASNGLAGVDEQFF. The chain joins TRBV2 to TRBJ2-1; 13 bases match TRBD2. CDR3 length: 14 residues. Per germline, CDR1 SNHLY and CDR2 FYNNEI. V trimming: 7 bases; J trimming: 8 bases; junction bases outside the gene matches: 5.

This chain connects TRBV2 to TRBJ1-2, with TRBD1 matching 10 bases. Germline V CDR1 and CDR2: SNHLY, FYNNEI. V lost 3 bases, J lost 6 bases, and 1 base stayed unmatched. CDR3 length: 13 residues. CDR3 in amino acids: CASSETGGDGYTF. The CDR3 nucleotides are TGTGCCAGCAGTGAGACAGGGGGCGATGGCTACACCTTC.

The chain has TRBV3-1 (or the pseudogene TRBV3-2) and TRBJ2-7; possible D gene TRBD2, 6 bases. Germline CDR1 and CDR2: LGHDT and YNNKEL (reference sequence). This CDR3 comprises 16 residues. V shed 1 base and J shed 3 bases, with 16 bases lying between them. The CDR3 loop reads CASSQGGGVSYYEQYF. The CDR3 bases are TGTGCCAGCAGCCAAGGTGGAGGGGTTTCTTACTACGAGCAGTACTTC.